This T cell receptor (beta chain) was recovered during a study of T cells in Graves' hyperthyroidism and ophthalmopathy. CDR3 length: 15 amino acids. Germline-derived CDR1 and CDR2 are MGHRA and YSYEKL. V dropped 0 bases and J dropped 6 bases, with 11 bases sitting between them. TCR beta CDR3 sequences were amplified from RNA transcripts. HTBI primers drove first-round RT-PCR of the TCR CDR3. TCRdb ran MiXCR on the multiplex PCR reads and lists one entry per CDR3 protein. The data hold 600,000 or so distinct CDR3 sequences, with roughly 17% observed a single time. The specimen sequenced was blood. The clonotype originates from a woman aged 25 to 45 with Graves' hyperthyroidism. This sequence joins TRBV4-1 and TRBJ2-2; D unresolved. CDR3 in DNA: TGCGCCAGCAGCCAAGACGACCCGGTGGCCGGGGAGCTGTTTTTT. It specifies CASSQDDPVAGELFF.